A single sample is the source of the 27 T cell receptor beta chains below, sequenced in a study of OX40 agonist ivuxolimab in advanced cancers. The repertoire was sequenced with immunoSEQ multiplex PCR; TCRdb's copy has only in-frame clones and lacks some. The sample consists of about 53,000 clones, about 76% of them appearing once. This specimen was CD4+ or CD8+ T cells sorted from blood, taken in a trial of the OX40 agonist ivuxolimab. These receptors were taken from an adult with an advanced solid tumor such as melanoma, head and neck, liver or kidney cancer.

This clone was seen more than once but under ten times. The junction departs from the called germline gene at one end, perhaps through a read error. V is TRBV16 and J is TRBJ1-4, with D tentatively TRBD1 (6 bases). Germline V gene sequence: CDR1 KGHSY, CDR2 FQNENV. The CDR3 loop spans 13 amino acids. The CDR3 here is CASSQLQDSDKSF. The CDR3 nucleotides read TGTGCCAGCAGCCAACTCCAGGACAGCGACAAATCCTTT. Full variable domain (missing parts from reference TRBV16 and TRBJ1-4): GEEVAQTPKHLVRGEGQKAKLYCAPIKGHSYVFWYQQVLKNEFKFLISFQNENVFDETGMPKERFSAKCLPNSPCSLEIQATKLEDSAVYFCASSQLQDSDKSFGSGTQLSVL.

The chain joins TRBV6-1 to TRBJ1-5, with TRBD1 matching 12 bases. The CDR3 loop spans 18 amino acids. The junction had 7 bases not matched to a gene; V was cut back by 4 bases and J by 0 bases. The germline gives CDR1 MNHNS, CDR2 SASEGT. The chain's CDR3 is CASSGGQGALYSNQPQHF. CDR3 nucleotide sequence: TGTGCCAGCAGTGGGGGACAGGGGGCTCTGTATAGCAATCAGCCCCAGCATTTT.

This chain links TRBV5-4 with TRBJ2-3, with D possibly being TRBD1 (5 bases). V was cut by 0 bases and J by 2 bases, with 13 bases left in between. This CDR3 is 16 amino acids long. Germline CDR1 SGHNT, CDR2 YYREEE (reference sequence). The CDR3 sequence: CASSLALGVFTDTQYF. The DNA for the CDR3 is TGTGCCAGCAGCTTGGCTCTAGGGGTTTTCACAGATACGCAGTATTTT.

The chain is built from TRBV5-4 and TRBJ1-1; no clear D. The CDR3 covers 14 residues. Germline V gives CDR1 SGHNT, CDR2 YYREEE (reference sequence). V gave up 4 bases and J gave up 0 bases, with 10 bases separating them. The CDR3 coding sequence is TGTGCCAGCAGCCCACAGCAAATGAACACTGAAGCTTTCTTT. Its translation is CASSPQQMNTEAFF.

The V call is TRBV7-9, the J call TRBJ2-1; 9 nucleotides align to TRBD2. The CDR3 has 16 residues. Per the germline V gene, CDR1 is SEHNR and CDR2 is FQNEAQ (reference sequence). V was clipped by 2 bases and J by 5 bases; unmatched bases: 7. The CDR3: CASSLLGGLANNEQFF. As DNA, the CDR3 is TGTGCCAGCAGCTTATTAGGAGGACTAGCGAACAATGAGCAGTTCTTC.

The chain has TRBV9 and TRBJ2-2; unclear D gene. Germline values: CDR1 SGDLS, CDR2 YYNGEE. CDR3 size: 14 residues. Trimming shortened V by 4 bases and J by 0 bases, and 7 bases separated the two germline ends. The CDR3 loop is CASSQETNTGELFF. CDR3 coding DNA: TGTGCCAGCAGCCAGGAAACGAACACCGGGGAGCTGTTTTTT.

V and J are TRBV29-1 and TRBJ2-7; the D gene is possibly TRBD2 (5 bases). Germline V CDR1 and CDR2: SQVTM, ANQGSEA. Trimming stripped 0 bases from V and 3 bases from J, with 9 bases between. This CDR3 has 13 residues. The CDR3 sequence: CSVEDALGYEQYF. DNA for the CDR3: TGCAGCGTTGAAGACGCACTAGGCTACGAGCAGTACTTC.

This clone was seen a few times. The chain couples TRBV28 to TRBJ2-1; D call uncertain. Trimming stripped 5 bases from V and 2 bases from J, with 16 bases between. Germline V CDR1 and CDR2: MDHEN, SYDVKM. This CDR3 contains 16 residues. The CDR3 loop reads CASSPYFAAAYNEQFF. The CDR3 nucleotides read TGTGCCAGCAGTCCCTATTTCGCGGCTGCCTACAATGAGCAGTTCTTC.

For the CDR3, the DNA is TGTGCCATCAGTGCGGACAGGGACGGCGGCTACACCTTC. Its translation: CAISADRDGGYTF. The chain joins TRBV10-3 to TRBJ1-2; 8 nucleotides align to TRBD1. Germline V CDR1 and CDR2: ENHRY, SYGVKD. The CDR3 length is 13 residues. V dropped 4 bases and J dropped 8; count of bases not matched to a gene: 6.

The V call is TRBV13, the J call TRBJ2-7, with D perhaps matching TRBD1 or TRBD2 (6 bases each). V lost 0 bases, J lost 4 bases, and 16 bases lay in between. The CDR3 is made up of 16 amino acids. In germline, CDR1 is PRHDT, CDR2 FYEKMQ (reference sequence). The CDR3 here is CASSLGGGSYFYEQYF. The CDR3, as DNA: TGTGCCAGCAGCTTAGGAGGGGGGAGCTACTTTTACGAGCAGTACTTC.

The chain recombines TRBV7-3 with TRBJ2-7, with 9 bases that match TRBD1. The CDR3 totals 16 residues. Trimming cost V 6 bases and J 0 bases; bases outside gene matches: 9. Germline CDR1 reads SGHTA; CDR2 reads FQGTGA. DNA for the CDR3: TGTGCCAGCAGTCCAAATCCGGGACAGGGCTCCTACGAGCAGTACTTC. Its translation is CASSPNPGQGSYEQYF.

The chain couples TRBV19 to TRBJ2-7, with 11 bases aligning to TRBD2. Germline CDR1 LNHDA, CDR2 SQIVND (reference sequence). With 2 bases clipped from V and 3 bases from J, the junction kept 3 bases outside the gene matches. The CDR3 contains 15 residues. CDR3: CASSIIGTSGYEQYF. DNA for the CDR3: TGTGCCAGTAGTATAATCGGGACTAGCGGCTACGAGCAGTACTTC.

The chain uses TRBV19 and TRBJ1-3; D gene uncertain. The CDR3 is 13 amino acids. V was shortened by 5 bases and J by 7 bases, with 12 bases between the two germline ends. Germline loops: CDR1 LNHDA, CDR2 SQIVND (reference sequence). The CDR3 coding sequence is TGTGCCAGTAGTGCGGATAACTGGAACACCATATATTTT. Its protein is CASSADNWNTIYF.

V and J are TRBV2 and TRBJ2-2; tentatively, D is TRBD1 or TRBD2 (5 bases each). Germline CDR1 reads SNHLY; CDR2 reads FYNNEI. V was trimmed by 4 bases and J by 6 bases, leaving 15 bases between them. The CDR3 extends over 15 amino acids. The CDR3 region is CASSGDGGSSGELFF. The CDR3 DNA follows: TGTGCCAGCAGTGGTGATGGGGGAAGTTCCGGGGAGCTGTTTTTT.

This clone was picked up a small number of times. V gene TRBV7-9 combines with J gene TRBJ1-4; no reliable D call. CDR3 length equals 14 residues. V dropped 4 bases and J dropped 10 bases, with 16 bases sitting between them. In germline, CDR1 is SEHNR, CDR2 FQNEAQ (reference sequence). The CDR3 DNA reads TGTGCCAGCAGCTCGGGTTCCGGGGAGGGAAAACTGTTTTTT. It codes for CASSSGSGEGKLFF.

The chain carries TRBV19 and TRBJ1-5; 8 bases are shared with TRBD1. The CDR3 length is 15 residues. Per the germline V gene, CDR1 is LNHDA and CDR2 is SQIVND (reference sequence). J lost 3 bases, V lost 6 bases, and 7 bases had no gene match. CDR3 in DNA: TGTGCCAGTAGCAAAACGGGACAGGACAATCAGCCCCAGCATTTT. Translation: CASSKTGQDNQPQHF. Together with reference TRBV19 and TRBJ1-5, the CDR3 gives the full variable domain: DGGITQSPKYLFRKEGQNVTLSCEQNLNHDAMYWYRQDPGQGLRLIYYSQIVNDFQKGDIAEGYSVSREKKESFPLTVTSAQKNPTAFYLCASSKTGQDNQPQHFGDGTRLSIL.

This clone was seen more than once but under ten times. Additional DNA sequences in this sample encode the identical CDR3. This sequence joins TRBV18 and TRBJ1-1, with D tentatively TRBD1 (5 bases). The V end was cut by 2 bases, the J end by 8 bases, with 9 bases between. Germline V CDR1 and CDR2: KGHSH, LQKENI. CDR3 length: 12 residues. This CDR3 is CASSPDRTEAFF. CDR3 in DNA: TGTGCCAGCTCACCAGACAGAACCGAAGCTTTCTTT.

CDR3 residues: CAWSVGTGSYEQYF. DNA for the CDR3: TGTGCCTGGAGTGTCGGGACAGGGTCCTACGAGCAGTACTTC. The chain carries TRBV30 and TRBJ2-7, with 9 bases identical to TRBD1. V lost 0 bases, J lost 1 base, and 1 base stayed unmatched. The CDR3 is 14 amino acids. Germline V CDR1 and CDR2: GTSNPN, SVGIG (reference sequence).

The rearrangement links TRBV25-1 to TRBJ1-4; the D gene is possibly TRBD1 (6 bases). The V end was cut by 3 bases, the J end by 8 bases, with 25 bases between. Germline V gene data show CDR1 as MGHDK and CDR2 as SYGVNS. CDR3 length: 18 residues. CDR3 residues: CASSEGGAHLVWGEKLFF. Written as DNA, the CDR3 is TGTGCCAGCAGTGAGGGGGGCGCGCATCTCGTTTGGGGCGAAAAACTGTTTTTT.

The chain recombines TRBV30 with TRBJ2-3; 9 bases fit TRBD2. Germline V gives CDR1 GTSNPN, CDR2 SVGIG (reference sequence). V lost 2 bases and J lost 0; bases outside the gene matches: 15. CDR3 length: 19 residues. CDR3 in DNA: TGTGCCTGGAGTATTGCTAGCGGGATTAGCCTATCTAGCACAGATACGCAGTATTTT. Translated: CAWSIASGISLSSTDTQYF.

V is TRBV6-6 and J is TRBJ2-3; D call uncertain. The CDR3 is 11 amino acids. CDR1 and CDR2 (germline): MNHNY, SVGAGI (reference sequence). V lost 5 bases, J lost 4 bases, and 4 bases lay in between. The CDR3 sequence: CASSVADTQYF. The CDR3 bases are TGTGCCAGCAGTGTCGCAGATACGCAGTATTTT.

The chain joins TRBV18 to TRBJ1-5; D call uncertain. The CDR3 runs 14 residues. Germline CDR1 is KGHSH and CDR2 is LQKENI. V lost 1 base, J lost 5 bases, and 9 bases lay in between. CDR3 loop: CASSPQREDQPQHF. In DNA form, the CDR3 reads TGTGCCAGCTCACCACAACGGGAGGATCAGCCCCAGCATTTT.

As DNA, the CDR3 is TGTGCCAGCAGTTACACACTAGCGGGAAGTCCAGATACGCAGTATTTT. It is translated as CASSYTLAGSPDTQYF. The chain joins TRBV6-5 to TRBJ2-3; 10 nucleotides line up with TRBD2. After removal of 2 bases from V and 4 bases from J, the junction contained 6 bases not matched to a gene. The length of the CDR3 is 16 residues. CDR1 is MNHEY, CDR2 SVGAGI, per germline.

About this clone: The identical CDR3 is also encoded by other nucleotide sequences in the sample. The rearrangement links TRBV10-3 to TRBJ2-5; 7 bases map to TRBD2. The CDR3 sequence is 14 residues long. Germline lookup yields CDR1 ENHRY and CDR2 SYGVKD. V gave up 8 bases and J gave up 2 bases; unmatched junction bases: 8. The CDR3 spells CAISVGGGQETQYF. In nucleotides, the CDR3 is TGTGCCATCTCGGTGGGCGGGGGACAAGAGACCCAGTACTTC.

The chain links TRBV6-1 to TRBJ2-7; D remains ambiguous. V was clipped by 4 bases and J by 1 base, with 8 bases between them. This CDR3 spans 13 amino acids. Germline V gene data show CDR1 as MNHNS and CDR2 as SASEGT. CDR3 residues: CASSGFNSYEQYF. CDR3 nucleotides: TGTGCCAGCAGTGGGTTCAATTCCTACGAGCAGTACTTC.

The chain combines TRBV2 with TRBJ1-1; D uncertain. In germline, CDR1 is SNHLY, CDR2 FYNNEI. The ends were cut back, 5 bases at V and 1 base at J, with 8 bases in the middle. The CDR3 runs 13 residues. The CDR3: CASSNDQNTEAFF. CDR3 DNA sequence: TGTGCCAGCAGTAATGACCAGAACACTGAAGCTTTCTTT.

V gene TRBV10-1 combines with J gene TRBJ1-3; D unresolved. Per the germline V gene, CDR1 is WNHNN and CDR2 is SYGVQD (reference sequence). The CDR3 has 13 amino acids. V lost 3 bases, J lost 4 bases, and 7 bases lay in between. Here the CDR3 DNA reads TGCGCCAGCAGTGACGGGAAAGGAAACACCATATATTTT. Its protein is CASSDGKGNTIYF.